The rows below give T cell receptor beta chains drawn from one sample of a study of T cells after yellow fever vaccination. TCRdb re-called the 5' RACE reads with MiXCR, one entry per CDR3 protein. The sample has 50,000 to 65,000 distinct CDR3 sequences, less than 8% seen once. The sample in question was CD8+ T cells not binding an NS4B(214-222) dextramer, sorted from PBMCs, obtained approximately 47 days after the first yellow fever vaccination. These receptors were taken from a man aged 18 to 30 who received the YFV17D yellow fever vaccine. Both conserved end residues are part of each CDR3. A D gene is named only where the DNA matches it firmly. A clone size is listed for some rows: how often the clone was seen (once, few, many), or a class if it is expanded.

J gene: TRBJ2-1
V gene: TRBV11-2
clone size: -
D gene: TRBD2
CDR3 DNA: TGTGCCAGCAGCTTGACTAGCGGGAATGAGCAGTTCTTC
CDR3 protein: CASSLTSGNEQFF

J gene: TRBJ2-2
V gene: TRBV6-2/TRBV6-3
clone size: many
D gene: TRBD2
CDR3 DNA: TGTGCCAGCACCCTCCCATCGACTAGCGGGTTACGCACCGGGGAGCTGTTTTTT
CDR3 protein: CASTLPSTSGLRTGELFF

J gene: TRBJ2-2
V gene: TRBV7-6
clone size: -
D gene: -
CDR3 DNA: TGTGCCAGCAGCTCCTACCGGACAGAGACCGGGGAGCTGTTTTTT
CDR3 protein: CASSSYRTETGELFF

J gene: TRBJ2-7
V gene: TRBV7-6
clone size: -
D gene: -
CDR3 DNA: TGTGCCAGCAGCTTAGCCCCACTCGGCAGGGAGGCGCAGTACTTC
CDR3 protein: CASSLAPLGREAQYF

J gene: TRBJ1-5
V gene: TRBV12-3/TRBV12-4
clone size: many
D gene: -
CDR3 DNA: TGTGCCAGCAGCTATTCCGAGGGCAGTTTCGATCAGCCCCAGCATTTT
CDR3 protein: CASSYSEGSFDQPQHF

J gene: TRBJ1-2
V gene: TRBV10-3
clone size: many
D gene: -
CDR3 DNA: TGTGCCATCAGTGAGTCGATGGCCGGGGATGGCTACACCTTC
CDR3 protein: CAISESMAGDGYTF

J gene: TRBJ2-1
V gene: TRBV3-1
clone size: few
D gene: TRBD2
CDR3 DNA: TGTGCCAGCAGCCGGACTAGCGGGGGGAACAATGAGCAGTTCTTC
CDR3 protein: CASSRTSGGNNEQFF

J gene: TRBJ1-1
V gene: TRBV27
clone size: many
D gene: TRBD1
CDR3 DNA: TGTGCCAGCAGAGGGACAGGGGCCGTGAAAGCTTTCTTT
CDR3 protein: CASRGTGAVKAFF

J gene: TRBJ2-3
V gene: TRBV12-3/TRBV12-4
clone size: many
D gene: TRBD1
CDR3 DNA: TGTGCCAGCAATTCAGACAGGGGGCCCACAGATACGCAGTATTTT
CDR3 protein: CASNSDRGPTDTQYF

J gene: TRBJ2-3
V gene: TRBV15
clone size: few
D gene: TRBD1
CDR3 DNA: TGTGCCACCAGCAGAGATATTCGTCCAGGGGGAATCACAGATACGCAGTATTTT
CDR3 protein: CATSRDIRPGGITDTQYF

J gene: TRBJ2-7
V gene: TRBV6-2/TRBV6-3
clone size: many
D gene: TRBD1
CDR3 DNA: TGTGCCAGCAGTTACTATATCGGACAGGTCTACGAGCAGTACTTC
CDR3 protein: CASSYYIGQVYEQYF

J gene: TRBJ2-7
V gene: TRBV5-4
clone size: -
D gene: TRBD1
CDR3 DNA: TGTGCCAGCAGCGGAACAGGGGGTTACCACGAGCAGTACTTC
CDR3 protein: CASSGTGGYHEQYF

J gene: TRBJ2-7
V gene: TRBV30
clone size: few
D gene: -
CDR3 DNA: TGTGCCTGGAGTTGGACAGAGCTCTACGAGCAGTACTTC
CDR3 protein: CAWSWTELYEQYF

J gene: TRBJ2-1
V gene: TRBV7-9
clone size: -
D gene: -
CDR3 DNA: TGTGCCATCAGCCCCGGGCGCCCCTGCGATGAGCAGTTCTTC
CDR3 protein: CAISPGRPCDEQFF

J gene: TRBJ2-4
V gene: TRBV28
clone size: many
D gene: -
CDR3 DNA: TGTGCCAGCAGTTTACAGGGGGGATCAGGCAAAAACATTCAGTACTTC
CDR3 protein: CASSLQGGSGKNIQYF